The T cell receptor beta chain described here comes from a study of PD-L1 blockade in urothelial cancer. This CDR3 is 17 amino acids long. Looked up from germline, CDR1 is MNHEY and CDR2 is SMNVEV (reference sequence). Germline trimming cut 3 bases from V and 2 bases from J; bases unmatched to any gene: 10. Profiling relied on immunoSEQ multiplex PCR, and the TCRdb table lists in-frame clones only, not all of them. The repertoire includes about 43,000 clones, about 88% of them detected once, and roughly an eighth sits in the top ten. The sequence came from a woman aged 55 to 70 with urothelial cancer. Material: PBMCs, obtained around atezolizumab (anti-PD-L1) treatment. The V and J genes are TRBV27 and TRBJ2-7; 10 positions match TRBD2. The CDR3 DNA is TGTGCCAGCAGTTTGTCGATAGCGGGGGGACTCGCCTACGAGCAGTACTTC. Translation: CASSLSIAGGLAYEQYF.